The 27 T cell receptor beta chains presented below share a single source sample, sequenced in a study of T cell responses to AZD1222 COVID-19 vaccine. Sequencing used immunoSEQ multiplex PCR; TCRdb keeps in-frame clones, though not all of them. Here the sample spans roughly 70,000 clones, roughly 85% being singletons. Source: peripheral blood, taken on day 0 of AZD1222 vaccination. The source of these receptors is an adult in good health.

The chain joins TRBV5-4 to TRBJ2-7; 9 bases match TRBD1. CDR1 and CDR2 from the germline V gene are SGHNT and YYREEE (reference sequence). The CDR3 contains 16 residues. V lost 4 bases to trimming and J lost 8 bases; unmatched junction nucleotides: 16. The CDR3 protein is CASSKLQGAIGKKQYF. The CDR3 DNA is TGTGCCAGCAGCAAACTACAGGGGGCCATAGGGAAAAAGCAGTACTTC.

The V and J genes are TRBV7-9 and TRBJ1-1; D is undetermined. V was pared by 5 bases and J by 3 bases, with 22 bases between. Germline V lookup: CDR1 SEHNR, CDR2 FQNEAQ (reference sequence). The CDR3 runs to 17 residues. In DNA, the CDR3 is TGTGCCAGCAGCGCCTCGCGTCTTCGGGGTTCTTACACTGAAGCTTTCTTT. Its protein product is CASSASRLRGSYTEAFF.

The genes are TRBV14 and TRBJ1-2, with a possible D match to TRBD1 (6 bases). This CDR3 spans 13 amino acids. With 2 bases removed from V and 8 bases from J, the gap between germline ends came to 12 bases. Germline V lookup: CDR1 SGHDN, CDR2 FVKESK. In nucleotides, the CDR3 is TGTGCCAGCAGCCAATTCGGGGGGCTAGGCTACACCTTC. The encoded protein is CASSQFGGLGYTF.

The chain carries TRBV10-3 and TRBJ2-5; 7 nucleotides agree with TRBD2. The ends lost 7 bases at V and 2 bases at J; junction bases unmatched: 4. Germline V gene data show CDR1 as ENHRY and CDR2 as SYGVKD. The CDR3 totals 13 residues. Here the CDR3 reads CAITSGRQETQYF. The CDR3 DNA sequence: TGTGCCATCACCTCCGGGAGGCAAGAGACCCAGTACTTC.

The V call is TRBV9, the J call TRBJ1-4, with 7 bases fitting TRBD1. Germline V gene lookup returns CDR1 SGDLS and CDR2 YYNGEE. Trimming took 3 bases from V and 7 from J; bases not matched to a gene: 6. This CDR3 is 14 amino acids long. The CDR3 protein is CASSGGQPSEKLFF. The CDR3 DNA follows: TGTGCCAGCAGCGGGGGACAGCCTAGTGAAAAACTGTTTTTT.

The CDR3 reads CASRLKDGYSNQPQHF. CDR3 sequence (DNA): TGTGCCAGTAGACTGAAGGACGGCTATAGCAATCAGCCCCAGCATTTT. V usage is TRBV19 and J usage is TRBJ1-5; D gene ambiguous. Deletions cut 6 bases from V and 0 bases from J, with 15 bases between. The germline CDR1 and CDR2 sequences are LNHDA and SQIVND (reference sequence). The CDR3 is 16 residues long.

This sequence joins TRBV30 and TRBJ2-7; 9 bases fit TRBD2. V was pared by 4 bases and J by 0 bases, with 10 bases of the junction left unmatched. CDR1 and CDR2 (germline): GTSNPN, SVGIG (reference sequence). This CDR3 contains 16 residues. The CDR3 loop is CAWKVSGGAYSYEQYF. CDR3 bases: TGTGCCTGGAAAGTTAGCGGGGGAGCCTACTCCTACGAGCAGTACTTC. Complete variable domain (other parts from reference TRBV30 and TRBJ2-7): SQTIHQWPATLVQPVGSPLSLECTVEGTSNPNLYWYRQAAGRGLQLLFYSVGIGQISSEVPQNLSASRPQDRQFILSSKKLLLSDSGFYLCAWKVSGGAYSYEQYFGPGTRLTVT.

The chain uses TRBV28 and TRBJ2-7, with D perhaps TRBD1 (8 bases). The CDR3 is 17 residues long. Germline CDR1 reads MDHEN; CDR2 reads SYDVKM. Deletions cut 6 bases from V and 3 bases from J, with 24 bases between. CDR3 loop: CASSTRRGGTGGYEQYF. In nucleotides, the CDR3 is TGTGCCAGCAGCACACGGAGGGGAGGGACAGGAGGCTACGAGCAGTACTTC.

The chain employs TRBV9 and TRBJ2-1; unclear D gene. The germline V gene has CDR1 SGDLS and CDR2 YYNGEE. With 3 bases removed from V and 7 bases from J, the gap between germline ends came to 8 bases. This CDR3 spans 12 amino acids. CDR3 sequence: CASSDLSNEQFF. CDR3 DNA: TGTGCCAGCAGCGATCTAAGTAATGAGCAGTTCTTC.

The rearrangement joins TRBV5-1 to TRBJ1-4; 10 bases agree with TRBD1. The CDR3 has 16 residues. With V trimmed by 4 bases and J by 0 bases, 3 bases remained unmatched. The V gene's germline CDR1 is SGHRS and CDR2 YFSETQ. CDR3 in DNA: TGCGCCAGCAGCGGGGACAGGGGAACAACTAATGAAAAACTGTTTTTT. Amino acids: CASSGDRGTTNEKLFF.

V gene TRBV7-9 combines with J gene TRBJ2-2, with D unclear. Germline V gene data show CDR1 as SEHNR and CDR2 as FQNEAQ (reference sequence). The CDR3 sequence is 15 residues long. V lost 3 bases to trimming and J lost 3 bases, with 11 bases between them. In nucleotides, the CDR3 is TGTGCCAGCAGCTTCTTTCAGGAAGACACCGGGGAGCTGTTTTTT. Its protein product is CASSFFQEDTGELFF.

This clone appeared a few times. The V gene is TRBV10-2, the J gene TRBJ2-5; D gene uncertain. Germline CDR1 and CDR2: WSHSY and SAAADI. This CDR3 has 12 amino acids. V was trimmed by 8 bases and J by 3 bases, leaving 10 bases between them. The CDR3 DNA sequence: TGCGCCAGCGCGACAATTAAAGAGACCCAGTACTTC. Its translation: CASATIKETQYF.

The chain has TRBV29-1 and TRBJ2-4; 7 bases map to TRBD2. Germline V CDR1 and CDR2: SQVTM, ANQGSEA. CDR3 size: 12 residues. The V and J ends lost 6 bases and 9 bases, in that order; junction bases with no gene match: 8. CDR3 in amino acids: CSVHRREGIQYF. Here the CDR3 DNA reads TGCAGCGTCCATCGAAGGGAGGGCATTCAGTACTTC. The variable domain in full, completed from reference TRBV29-1 and TRBJ2-4, reads SAVISQKPSRDICQRGTSLTIQCQVDSQVTMMFWYRQQPGQSLTLIATANQGSEATYESGFVIDKFPISRPNLTFSTLTVSNMSPEDSSIYLCSVHRREGIQYFGAGTRLSVL.

The sample holds a few counts of this clone. The V gene is TRBV18, the J gene TRBJ2-5; D ambiguous. V lost 8 bases and J lost 2, with 9 bases in between. In germline, CDR1 is KGHSH, CDR2 LQKENI. The CDR3 consists of 12 residues. The CDR3 region is CASGGVQETQYF. The CDR3 DNA follows: TGTGCCAGCGGTGGGGTTCAAGAGACCCAGTACTTC.

V usage is TRBV7-2 and J usage is TRBJ2-7, with D tentatively TRBD1 (6 bases). The ends were cut back, 2 bases at V and 0 bases at J, with 17 bases in the middle. Germline CDR1 SGHTA, CDR2 FQGNSA. The CDR3 runs 17 residues. The CDR3 nucleotides are TGTGCCAGCAGCTTATCCTCGGGACACCAGAACTCCTACGAGCAGTACTTC. The encoded protein is CASSLSSGHQNSYEQYF.

This clone was seen a single time. The chain employs TRBV5-4 and TRBJ2-3; 7 bases map to TRBD2. CDR3 length equals 15 residues. With 4 bases clipped from V and 0 bases from J, the junction kept 5 bases outside the gene matches. The V gene's germline CDR1 is SGHNT and CDR2 YYREEE (reference sequence). CDR3 loop: CASSLSGVSTDTQYF. As DNA, the CDR3 is TGTGCCAGCAGCCTGAGCGGGGTGAGCACAGATACGCAGTATTTT.

The chain employs TRBV18 and TRBJ1-2; TRBD1 matches 12 bases. This CDR3 comprises 15 residues. Trimming took 4 bases from V and 9 from J; bases not matched to a gene: 9. Germline CDR1 and CDR2: KGHSH and LQKENI. The CDR3 DNA follows: TGTGCCAGCTCACTCGACCGGGACAGGGGGCAAAGCTACACCTTC. Protein: CASSLDRDRGQSYTF.

This chain uses TRBV6-5 with TRBJ2-7, with 7 bases fitting TRBD1. The CDR3 is made up of 12 amino acids. The V gene end was trimmed by 6 bases and the J gene end by 3 bases; junction bases not matched to a gene: 2. From germline, CDR1 is MNHEY and CDR2 SVGAGI. CDR3 DNA: TGTGCCAGCAGAAGGGACAGCTACGAGCAGTACTTC. Protein: CASRRDSYEQYF.

The V call is TRBV14, the J call TRBJ1-2; the D is unclear. Germline values: CDR1 SGHDN, CDR2 FVKESK. V dropped 3 bases and J dropped 6 bases, with 8 bases sitting between them. CDR3 length equals 12 residues. The CDR3 nucleotides are TGTGCCAGCAGCCACGGATGGGATGGCTACACCTTC. It encodes CASSHGWDGYTF.

J is TRBJ1-1 and V is TRBV21-1; TRBD1 is the table's D call, not checked against the DNA. TRBV21-1 is described as a pseudogene. The CDR3 has 13 amino acids. The chain's CDR3 is CASSTGTDFEAFF. DNA for the CDR3: TGTGCCAGCAGCACTGGGACAGACTTTGAAGCTTTCTTT.

This chain links TRBV19 with TRBJ1-5, with TRBD1 identical over 11 bases. From germline, CDR1 is LNHDA and CDR2 SQIVND (reference sequence). Trimming cost V 7 bases and J 0 bases; bases outside gene matches: 5. This CDR3 is built from 16 residues. The CDR3: CASKGQGVRSNQPQHF. The CDR3 DNA sequence: TGTGCCAGTAAGGGACAGGGGGTACGTAGCAATCAGCCCCAGCATTTT.

This clone was seen a handful of times. The chain uses TRBV7-9 and TRBJ1-1; 8 bases fit TRBD1. The CDR3 runs 12 residues. V was pared by 4 bases and J by 10 bases, with 5 bases of the junction left unmatched. Germline lookup yields CDR1 SEHNR and CDR2 FQNEAQ (reference sequence). The DNA of the CDR3 is TGTGCCAGCAGCTACACAGGGGGGCGAGCTTTCTTT. Its protein is CASSYTGGRAFF.

This clone was seen only a few times. V and J are TRBV5-4 and TRBJ2-7, with a tentative D call TRBD1 (6 bases). This CDR3 is 16 amino acids long. Trimming removed 0 bases from V and 5 bases from J, with 18 bases in between. Germline V lookup: CDR1 SGHNT, CDR2 YYREEE (reference sequence). The CDR3 coding sequence is TGTGCCAGCAGCTTGGCCAATACAGGGCTCAAGGACGAGCAGTACTTC. Residues: CASSLANTGLKDEQYF.

The chain recombines TRBV20-1 with TRBJ2-5; no reliable D call. The length of the CDR3 is 11 residues. V lost 1 base and J 6 bases, leaving 6 bases between the germline ends. Germline V gene sequence: CDR1 DFQATT, CDR2 SNEGSKA (reference sequence). The CDR3 sequence: CSARVEKTQYF. CDR3 sequence (DNA): TGCAGTGCTAGAGTAGAAAAGACCCAGTACTTC.

This sequence joins TRBV7-2 and TRBJ1-1; 8 nucleotides match TRBD1. V lost 5 bases to trimming and J lost 6 bases; unmatched junction nucleotides: 11. Germline CDR1 is SGHTA and CDR2 is FQGNSA. CDR3 length: 15 residues. CDR3 residues: CASSQGTGEGAEAFF. CDR3 in DNA: TGTGCCAGCAGCCAGGGGACAGGCGAGGGAGCTGAAGCTTTCTTT.

The rearrangement links TRBV29-1 to TRBJ1-2, with 10 bases matching TRBD1. Losses at the gene ends were 7 bases for V and 8 bases for J; bases not matched to a gene: 7. The CDR3 is 12 residues long. The germline V gene encodes CDR1 SQVTM and CDR2 ANQGSEA. CDR3 residues: CSARQGAEGYTF. In DNA form, the CDR3 reads TGCAGCGCCCGACAGGGGGCGGAGGGCTACACCTTC.

V is TRBV15 and J is TRBJ1-2; TRBD1 matches 7 bases. J gave up 4 bases and V 0 bases, and 14 bases lay outside the gene matches. Per the germline V gene, CDR1 is LNHNV and CDR2 is YYDKDF (reference sequence). CDR3 length: 18 amino acids. DNA of the CDR3: TGTGCCACCAGCAGAGATCGGGCAGGGGGGAGACTCACCTATGGCTACACCTTC. Residues: CATSRDRAGGRLTYGYTF.